This T cell receptor beta chain was recovered during a study of control samples from healthy donors and cancer patients. The CDR3 has 13 amino acids. Per germline, CDR1 MGHDK and CDR2 SYGVNS. Deletions cut 4 bases from V and 5 bases from J, with 11 bases between. Assay: immunoSEQ multiplex PCR; the TCRdb copy retains only in-frame clones and omits some. The data contain over 100,000 clones, less than 95% of them seen just once; the ten biggest clones take up roughly 4%. The rearrangement links TRBV25-1 to TRBJ1-2; possible D gene TRBD1, 5 bases. Sequencing input: blood. The receptor was isolated from a human donor in good health. The donor label of this sample is uncertain. CDR3 amino acids: CASSGGPVYGYTF. The CDR3 DNA reads TGTGCCAGCAGTGGGGGCCCGGTGTATGGCTACACCTTC.